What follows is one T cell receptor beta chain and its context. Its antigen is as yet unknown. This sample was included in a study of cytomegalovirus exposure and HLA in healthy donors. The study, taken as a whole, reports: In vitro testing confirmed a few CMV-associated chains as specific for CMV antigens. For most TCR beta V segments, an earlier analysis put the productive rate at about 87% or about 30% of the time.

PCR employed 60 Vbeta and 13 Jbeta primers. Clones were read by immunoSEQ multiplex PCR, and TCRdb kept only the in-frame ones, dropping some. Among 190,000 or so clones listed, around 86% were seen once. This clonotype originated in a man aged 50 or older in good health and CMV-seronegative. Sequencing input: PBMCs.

This chain's CDR3 is CSVTDRGHGYTF. CDR3 DNA sequence: TGCAGCGTTACAGACAGGGGACATGGCTACACCTTC. The V and J genes are TRBV29-1 and TRBJ1-2; 8 bases align to TRBD1. Losses at the gene ends were 5 bases for V and 6 bases for J; bases not matched to a gene: 5. The CDR3 loop spans 12 amino acids. Germline lookup yields CDR1 SQVTM and CDR2 ANQGSEA.